The following is a TCR beta chain sequence with its context. The sample belongs to a study of blood T cell repertoires in COVID-19. Study as a whole: From the United States, Italy and Spain came samples of acute and convalescent COVID-19. Sample material is recorded as cDNA or gDNA derived from T cells, B-cell-depleted T cells, or PBMCs.

Original processing notes: From reference gene primer amplification, estimates of nucleated cell counts were derived. Data came from immunoSEQ multiplex PCR; TCRdb stores just in-frame clones and leaves some out. The D gene and trimming were derived from the DNA, and the V and J assignments and clone size from that table. The sample lists fewer than 600,000 clones, nearly 90% occurring once. Enrolled during active infection, Seattle patients were then followed longitudinally. This CDR3 spans 16 amino acids. Germline CDR1 SNHLY, CDR2 FYNNEI. Trimming cost V 3 bases and J 5 bases; bases outside gene matches: 9.

The specimen sequenced was peripheral blood. The chain joins TRBV2 to TRBJ1-5; 8 bases align to TRBD1. This sequence was found in a man aged 18 to 29 with COVID-19, enrolled during active disease. This chain's CDR3 is CASSERTGRWDQPQHF. The CDR3 DNA reads TGTGCCAGCAGTGAGCGGACAGGGAGGTGGGATCAGCCCCAGCATTTT.